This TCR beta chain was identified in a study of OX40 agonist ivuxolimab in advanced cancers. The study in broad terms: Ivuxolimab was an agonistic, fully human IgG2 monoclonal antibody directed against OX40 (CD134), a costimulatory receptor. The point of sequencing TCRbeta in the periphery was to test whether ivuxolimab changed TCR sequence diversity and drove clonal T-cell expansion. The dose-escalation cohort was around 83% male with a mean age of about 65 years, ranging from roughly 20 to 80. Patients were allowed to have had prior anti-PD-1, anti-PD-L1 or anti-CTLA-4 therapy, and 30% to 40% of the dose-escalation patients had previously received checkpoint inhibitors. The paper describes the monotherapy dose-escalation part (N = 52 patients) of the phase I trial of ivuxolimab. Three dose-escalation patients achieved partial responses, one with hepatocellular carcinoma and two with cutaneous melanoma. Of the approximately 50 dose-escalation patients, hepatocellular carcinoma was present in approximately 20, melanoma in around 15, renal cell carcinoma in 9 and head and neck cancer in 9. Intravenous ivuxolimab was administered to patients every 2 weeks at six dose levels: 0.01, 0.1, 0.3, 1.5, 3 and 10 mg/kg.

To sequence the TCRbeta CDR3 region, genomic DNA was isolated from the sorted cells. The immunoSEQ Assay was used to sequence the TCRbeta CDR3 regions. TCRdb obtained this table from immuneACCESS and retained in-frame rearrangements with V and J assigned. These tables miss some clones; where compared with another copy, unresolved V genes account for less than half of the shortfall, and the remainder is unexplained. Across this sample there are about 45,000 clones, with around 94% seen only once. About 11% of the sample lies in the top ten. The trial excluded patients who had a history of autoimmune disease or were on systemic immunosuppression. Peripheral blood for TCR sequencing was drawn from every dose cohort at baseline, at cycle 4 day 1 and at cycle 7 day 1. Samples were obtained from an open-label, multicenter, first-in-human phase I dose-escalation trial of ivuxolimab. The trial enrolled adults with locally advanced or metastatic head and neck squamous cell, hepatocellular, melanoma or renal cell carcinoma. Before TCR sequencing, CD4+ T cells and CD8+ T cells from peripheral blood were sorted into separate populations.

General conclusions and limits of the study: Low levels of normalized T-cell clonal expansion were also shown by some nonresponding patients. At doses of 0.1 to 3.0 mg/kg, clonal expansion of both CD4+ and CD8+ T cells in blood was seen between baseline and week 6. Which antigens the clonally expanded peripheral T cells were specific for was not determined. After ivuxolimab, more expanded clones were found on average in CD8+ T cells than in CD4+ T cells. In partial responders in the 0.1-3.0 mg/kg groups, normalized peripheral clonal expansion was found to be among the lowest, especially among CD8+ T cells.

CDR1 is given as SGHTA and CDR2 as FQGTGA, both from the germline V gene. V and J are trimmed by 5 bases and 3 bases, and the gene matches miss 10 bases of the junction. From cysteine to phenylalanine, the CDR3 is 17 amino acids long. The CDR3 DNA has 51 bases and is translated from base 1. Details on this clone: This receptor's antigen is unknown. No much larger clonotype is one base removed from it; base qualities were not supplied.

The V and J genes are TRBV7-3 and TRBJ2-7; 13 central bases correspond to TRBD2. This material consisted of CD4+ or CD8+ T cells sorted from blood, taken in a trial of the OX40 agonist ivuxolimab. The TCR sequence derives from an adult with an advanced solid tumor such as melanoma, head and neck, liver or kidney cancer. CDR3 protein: CASSKLPGLAGRYEQYF. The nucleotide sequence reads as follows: TGTGCCAGCAGCAAGCTACCGGGACTAGCGGGACGCTACGAGCAGTACTTC.